This T cell receptor (beta chain) was found in a study of blood T cell repertoires in COVID-19. Background on the study: Acute and convalescent COVID-19 samples came from the United States, Italy and Spain. T cells, B-cell-depleted T cells, or PBMCs supplied cDNA or gDNA.

This CDR3 has 15 residues. The V gene's germline CDR1 is SGDLS and CDR2 YYNGEE. V was clipped by 3 bases and J by 9 bases, with 19 bases between them. Original methodology: Estimates of nucleated cell counts were drawn from the amplification of reference gene primers. The protocol was immunoSEQ multiplex PCR, while the TCRdb copy is restricted to in-frame clones and leaves out a portion. The V and J calls and clone size were taken over from that table, and D and trimming were inferred from the DNA. This sample has about 150,000 clones, with 80% to 90% found just once. The Seattle site enrolled patients during active infection and followed them longitudinally.

The sequenced sample was peripheral blood. The TCR originated in a man younger than 30 with COVID-19, enrolled during active disease. The chain employs TRBV9 and TRBJ2-1; perhaps TRBD2 as D (5 bases). Here the CDR3 reads CASSGLSGLRTEQFF. In DNA form, the CDR3 reads TGTGCCAGCAGCGGACTATCGGGATTGAGAACTGAGCAGTTCTTC.